This T cell receptor (beta chain) was found in a study of blood T cell repertoires in COVID-19. Measured with immunoSEQ multiplex PCR; TCRdb has only the in-frame clones, and not every one. This table holds some 150,000 clones, about nine tenths found once. The V end lost 2 bases, the J end lost 5 bases, and 15 bases lay between the germline ends. The germline V gene has CDR1 MGHDK and CDR2 SYGVNS. This CDR3 has 15 amino acids. The genes are TRBV25-1 and TRBJ1-2, with a weak D call TRBD1 (5 bases). Source material: peripheral blood. The receptor comes from a man in his fifties who had recovered from COVID-19. CDR3 DNA sequence: TGTGCCAGCAGTGAACCTCTCACAGGTCAATATGGCTACACCTTC. Its protein is CASSEPLTGQYGYTF.